What follows describes a single TCR beta chain. The antigen is unknown. These data originate in a study of graft-versus-host responses after intestinal transplantation. Study-level background: Recipients had multivisceral, liver-intestinal, or isolated intestinal transplants. All recipients got anti-thymocyte globulin induction, then tacrolimus and steroids for approximately 3 years.

The CDR3 covers 15 residues. Germline CDR1 and CDR2: MGHRA and YSYEKL. Unmatched junction bases numbered 7, after V lost 1 base and J lost 8 bases. Only in-frame clones appear in the TCRdb table, and some are missing; sequencing was by immunoSEQ multiplex PCR. The sample carries about 40,000 clones, about 90% recorded once. Study results and caveats: In recipient marrow, GvH clones were found, and some appeared first in ileum or blood.

The J gene is TRBJ1-2, the V gene TRBV4-1, with 10 bases lining up with TRBD1. The receptor's source is a human patient who received an intestinal transplant, so some T cells may come from the graft donor. The sequencing used PBMCs, collected 300 to 320 days after intestinal transplant. The CDR3: CASSQGPGQGMGYTF. The DNA of the CDR3 is TGCGCCAGCAGCCAAGGACCGGGACAGGGGATGGGCTACACCTTC.